This is a list of T cell receptor beta chains from one sample in a study of human T cells and chemical hapten exposure. Each CDR3 protein is one row after TCRdb ran MiXCR on the RACE reads. The sample holds approximately 80,000 distinct CDR3 sequences, 14% seen once. The specimen was whole blood, collected in connection with sensitization to the hapten diphenylcyclopropenone (DPC). All receptors come from a woman between 50 and 59 years old with alopecia areata. Some clones in this sample may be carry-over from other donors' samples. CDR3s include the opening cysteine and the closing phenylalanine or tryptophan. The D gene is left open where the match is weak. Expanded clones are given a class, and other clones once, few, many or no size at all.

>-|TRBV12-3/TRBV12-4|TRBJ1-1|-
TGTGCCAGCACTGTTTACAGGAACACTGAAGCTTTCTTT
CASTVYRNTEAFF
>-|TRBV6-1|TRBJ2-7|-
TGTGCCAGCAGTGAAGGGGGACTTCGTGGGTACGAGCAGTACTTC
CASSEGGLRGYEQYF
>many|TRBV14|TRBJ2-2|TRBD2
TGTGCCAGCAGCCAAGTGAGGGCTAGCGGGAGAGCCGGGGAGCTGTTTTTT
CASSQVRASGRAGELFF
>-|TRBV5-1|TRBJ2-3|TRBD2
TGCGCCAGCAGCTTGCTAGCGGGAGGAGGGTCAGATACGCAGTATTTT
CASSLLAGGGSDTQYF
>-|TRBV19|TRBJ1-5|-
TGTGCCAGTAGTCAGGACGCACTCAGGGGCAATCAGCCCCAGCATTTT
CASSQDALRGNQPQHF
>-|TRBV29-1|TRBJ2-3|TRBD1
TGCAGCGTCCAGTCCGGGACAGGGACAGATACGCAGTATTTT
CSVQSGTGTDTQYF
>-|TRBV3-1|TRBJ2-7|-
TGTGCCAGCAGCCAAGGCCGGGACGGCGAGCAGTACTTC
CASSQGRDGEQYF
>few|TRBV18|TRBJ1-1|-
TGTGCCAGCTCGCCCAACCCCTTAAGGACAGCTAAGGTATCGGGCACTGAAGCTTTCTTT
CASSPNPLRTAKVSGTEAFF
>many|TRBV3-1|TRBJ1-5|-
TGTGCCAGCAGCATAACGGTTAGCAATCAGCCCCAGCATTTT
CASSITVSNQPQHF
>few|TRBV28|TRBJ2-7|TRBD1
TGTGCCAGCAGACGTACAGGGGGCAGGCAGTACTTC
CASRRTGGRQYF
>-|TRBV20-1|TRBJ1-2|-
TGCAGTGCTAGAGATAGGGAGTTTGGGGCTAACTATGGCTACACCTTC
CSARDREFGANYGYTF
>many|TRBV20-1|TRBJ1-5|-
TGCAGTGCTAATGCGAATGGCCCACCGGCAGCCCAGCATTTT
CSANANGPPAAQHF
>few|TRBV3-1|TRBJ1-2|-
TGTGCCAGCAGCCAAGATTCTCCGGCGGGCCCGTCTTATGGCTACACCTTC
CASSQDSPAGPSYGYTF
>many|TRBV7-2|TRBJ2-3|-
TGTGCCAGCAGCCCCCGGTTGGATGCTAGCACAGATACGCAGTATTTT
CASSPRLDASTDTQYF
>-|TRBV18|TRBJ2-7|-
TGTGCCAGCTCACCACCGACGGGAGTTGTAAACGAGCAGTACTTC
CASSPPTGVVNEQYF
>-|TRBV20-1|TRBJ2-1|-
TGCAGTGCTAGATCCCGGGACTCCTACAATGAGCAGTTCTTC
CSARSRDSYNEQFF
>few|TRBV29-1|TRBJ2-7|TRBD1
TGCAGCGTTCGGGACAGGGTCTCCTACGAGCAGTACTTC
CSVRDRVSYEQYF
>-|TRBV12-3/TRBV12-4|TRBJ1-3|-
TGTGCCAGCAGCATAGGAGATTCTGGAAACACCATATATTTT
CASSIGDSGNTIYF
>-|TRBV28|TRBJ2-5|-
TGTGCCAGCGGTCCTCGGGGGACCCAGTACTTC
CASGPRGTQYF
>many|TRBV15|TRBJ2-3|-
TGTGCCACCAGCAGGGAGCAGACAAGCACAGATACGCAGTATTTT
CATSREQTSTDTQYF
>-|TRBV5-1|TRBJ2-1|TRBD2
TGCGCCAGCAGCTTGGCTCACGGGGGACTAGCGGGAGTCAATGAGCAGTTCTTC
CASSLAHGGLAGVNEQFF
>few|TRBV28|TRBJ1-2|TRBD1
TGTGCCAGCAGTTTAGCCGGACAGGGGTACTATGGCTACACCTTC
CASSLAGQGYYGYTF
>few|TRBV27|TRBJ2-3|-
TGTGCCAGCACCGGGCCTACAGGGACCCGCAGGGCAGATACGCAGTATTTT
CASTGPTGTRRADTQYF
>few|TRBV3-1|TRBJ2-3|-
TGTGCCAGCAGCCGGACGGACAGCGCGATTCGGAACACAGATACGCAGTATTTT
CASSRTDSAIRNTDTQYF
>many|TRBV7-2|TRBJ2-3|TRBD2
TGTGCCAGCAGCTTAAAGCGTGGCGGGAGTTTGGCAGATACGCAGTATTTT
CASSLKRGGSLADTQYF
>few|TRBV7-8|TRBJ2-1|TRBD2
TGTGCCAGCAGCTTAGTACCTAGCGGGAGTATCGATGAGCAGTTCTTC
CASSLVPSGSIDEQFF
>few|TRBV3-1|TRBJ2-2|-
TGTGCCAGCAGCCCTTTTTTCGGGGAGCTGTTTTTT
CASSPFFGELFF
>few|TRBV20-1|TRBJ2-3|-
TGCAGTGCTAGCCCCCTGCGGCAAAGCACAGATACGCAGTATTTT
CSASPLRQSTDTQYF
>many|TRBV12-3/TRBV12-4|TRBJ2-5|-
TGTGCCAGCAGTTTAGGCGGCATCGCACACTTC
CASSLGGIAHF
>-|TRBV9|TRBJ1-2|-
TGTGCCAGCAGCCCCCCGGTATCGGGCTATGGCTACACCTTC
CASSPPVSGYGYTF
>-|TRBV6-6|TRBJ2-2|-
TGTGCCAGCAGTCCGTCGTACGGTAACACCGGGGAGCTGTTTTTT
CASSPSYGNTGELFF
>few|TRBV7-2|TRBJ2-3|-
TGTGCCAGCAGCTCAGGACCAGATACGCAGTATTTT
CASSSGPDTQYF
>-|TRBV29-1|TRBJ1-2|-
TGCAGCGTTACTGCCGAATATGGCTACACCTTC
CSVTAEYGYTF
>few|TRBV7-9|TRBJ2-1|TRBD2
TGTGCCAGCAGCTTAAAAGTGGCGGGAGGGCCGGGGAATGAGCAGTTCTTC
CASSLKVAGGPGNEQFF
>many|TRBV30|TRBJ1-1|TRBD1
TGTGCCTGGAGTGTCGGACAGGGGTGGACTGAAGCTTTCTTT
CAWSVGQGWTEAFF
>few|TRBV19|TRBJ2-5|-
TGTGCCAGTAGTATAGGCCCCGGCCAACAAGAGACCCAGTACTTC
CASSIGPGQQETQYF
>few|TRBV18|TRBJ2-2|-
TGTGCCAGCTCACCACCATACAGGGCGAACACCGGGGAGCTGTTTTTT
CASSPPYRANTGELFF